The 17 T cell receptor beta chains below come from one sample, sequenced in a study of blood T cell repertoires in COVID-19. Using immunoSEQ multiplex PCR, the repertoire was profiled, and TCRdb retains in-frame clones only, with some absent. In the table there are some 150,000 clones, 75% to 85% of which are singletons. Source material: peripheral blood. The receptors originated from a human donor with acute or convalescent COVID-19. The donor label of this sample is uncertain.

This chain uses TRBV7-8 with TRBJ1-2, with 7 bases aligning to TRBD1. This CDR3 has 14 amino acids. V dropped 1 base and J dropped 6; count of bases not matched to a gene: 5. CDR1 and CDR2 (germline): SGHVS, FQNEAQ. The CDR3 nucleotides read TGTGCCAGCAGCTTAGGACAGGGTCTAGATGGCTACACCTTC. This encodes CASSLGQGLDGYTF.

This rearrangement joins TRBV4-1 to TRBJ1-3; D is possibly TRBD1 (5 bases). V was shortened by 0 bases and J by 3 bases, with 12 bases between the two germline ends. This CDR3 is 16 amino acids long. Germline loops: CDR1 MGHRA, CDR2 YSYEKL. The CDR3 bases are TGCGCCAGCAGCCAAGATTCTAGGGGAGGTGGAAACACCATATATTTT. Amino acids: CASSQDSRGGGNTIYF.

The rearrangement uses TRBV6-5 and TRBJ2-1; maybe TRBD1 (6 bases). CDR1 and CDR2 (germline): MNHEY, SVGAGI. Trimming shortened V by 4 bases and J by 12 bases, and 16 bases separated the two germline ends. This CDR3 is 13 amino acids long. The CDR3 DNA sequence: TGTGCCAGCAGTTTCTCCCGGACAGACCGGCAGTTCTTC. This gives the protein CASSFSRTDRQFF.

The chain couples TRBV5-1 to TRBJ1-3; D not certain. This CDR3 is 16 amino acids long. Germline V lookup: CDR1 SGHRS, CDR2 YFSETQ. The germline V and J ends were trimmed by 4 bases and 4 bases, with 18 bases remaining between them. The CDR3 reads CASSPMDLSGGNTIYF. CDR3 sequence (DNA): TGCGCCAGCAGCCCCATGGACTTATCTGGAGGAAACACCATATATTTT.

This clone appeared a few times. The gene calls are TRBV10-1 and TRBJ2-1, with D tentatively TRBD2 (5 bases). Trimming cost V 6 bases and J 10 bases, with 13 bases left between them. The CDR3 covers 12 residues. The germline gives CDR1 WNHNN, CDR2 SYGVQD (reference sequence). CDR3 coding DNA: TGCGCCAGCAGCAGGACTTACGGGGAGCAGTTCTTC. Amino acid sequence: CASSRTYGEQFF.

This clone showed up just a few times. The chain employs TRBV25-1 and TRBJ2-6; 7 bases line up with TRBD1. V was clipped by 4 bases and J by 1 base; unmatched bases: 1. The CDR3 loop spans 15 amino acids. CDR1 and CDR2 (germline): MGHDK, SYGVNS. This CDR3 reads CASSGQGSGANVLTF. The CDR3 bases are TGTGCCAGCAGTGGACAGGGTTCTGGGGCCAACGTCCTGACTTTC. The full variable domain, rest sourced from reference TRBV25-1 and TRBJ2-6, is EADIYQTPRYLVIGTGKKITLECSQTMGHDKMYWYQQDPGMELHLIHYSYGVNSTEKGDLSSESTVSRIRTEHFPLTLESARPSHTSQYLCASSGQGSGANVLTFGAGSRLTVL.

The chain employs TRBV30 and TRBJ1-6, with D possibly being TRBD1 (5 bases). The V gene lost 3 bases and the J gene lost 6 bases, with 12 bases spanning the gap. The CDR3 totals 14 residues. Germline loops: CDR1 GTSNPN, CDR2 SVGIG (reference sequence). The chain's CDR3 is CAWSLRGGNSPLHF. The CDR3 DNA is TGTGCCTGGAGCTTGAGGGGAGGTAATTCACCCCTCCACTTT.

The J gene is TRBJ2-1, the V gene TRBV27; 10 bases fit TRBD2. V was pared by 6 bases and J by 6 bases, with 2 bases of the junction left unmatched. Per germline, CDR1 MNHEY and CDR2 SMNVEV (reference sequence). The CDR3 contains 13 residues. The CDR3 spells CASRLAGTNEQFF. The CDR3 bases are TGTGCCAGCAGACTAGCGGGGACCAATGAGCAGTTCTTC.

The gene calls are TRBV27 and TRBJ2-2; a weak D match, TRBD2 (5 bases). This CDR3 has 15 residues. V shed 5 bases and J shed 0 bases, with 10 bases lying between them. The germline gives CDR1 MNHEY, CDR2 SMNVEV (reference sequence). CDR3 coding DNA: TGTGCCAGCAGTCGGGATCCCCCGAACACCGGGGAGCTGTTTTTT. It specifies CASSRDPPNTGELFF.

The V and J genes are TRBV14 and TRBJ2-3, with TRBD2 matching 13 bases. The CDR3 covers 17 residues. Per germline, CDR1 SGHDN and CDR2 FVKESK. With V trimmed by 4 bases and J by 6 bases, 10 bases remained unmatched. This chain's CDR3 is CASSPLAGGPSRDTQYF. For the CDR3, the DNA is TGTGCCAGCAGCCCACTAGCGGGGGGGCCATCACGGGATACGCAGTATTTT.

V and J are TRBV10-3 and TRBJ2-5; tentatively, D is TRBD1 (6 bases). The CDR3 runs 13 residues. The germline V and J ends were trimmed by 6 bases and 1 base, with 9 bases remaining between them. Germline V gene sequence: CDR1 ENHRY, CDR2 SYGVKD. As DNA, the CDR3 is TGTGCCATCAGGGGGGACACCCAAGAGACCCAGTACTTC. Its translation is CAIRGDTQETQYF.

This rearrangement joins TRBV3-1 (or the pseudogene TRBV3-2) to TRBJ1-1, with D uncertain. The V and J ends lost 6 bases and 10 bases respectively, with 15 bases between them. Germline V gene data show CDR1 as LGHDT and CDR2 as YNNKEL (reference sequence). CDR3 length: 12 residues. The CDR3 protein is CASSSEEVGAFF. For the CDR3, the DNA is TGTGCCAGCAGTTCAGAAGAGGTTGGAGCTTTCTTT.

The rearrangement links TRBV10-3 to TRBJ2-2; TRBD2 aligns across 12 bases. Germline V gene data show CDR1 as ENHRY and CDR2 as SYGVKD. The length of the CDR3 is 15 residues. Trimming took 4 bases from V and 4 from J; bases not matched to a gene: 1. The CDR3 DNA follows: TGTGCCATCAGTGGGACTAGCGGGGTCACCGGGGAGCTGTTTTTT. This translates into CAISGTSGVTGELFF.

This clone showed up just a few times. The V and J genes are TRBV13 and TRBJ2-2; D remains unclear. Germline assignment: CDR1 PRHDT and CDR2 FYEKMQ (reference sequence). This CDR3 has 13 residues. V was shortened by 3 bases and J by 3 bases, with 5 bases between the two germline ends. CDR3 in amino acids: CASSFLYTGELFF. The CDR3 DNA follows: TGTGCCAGCAGCTTCCTCTACACCGGGGAGCTGTTTTTT.

The chain recombines TRBV12-3 or TRBV12-4 with TRBJ1-3, with D perhaps matching TRBD1 (6 bases). The CDR3 is 13 amino acids. Between the trimmed V and J ends, which lost 9 bases and 0 bases, there was a span of 9 bases. This chain's CDR3 is CASGQNSGNTIYF. The CDR3 DNA reads TGTGCCAGTGGACAGAACTCTGGAAACACCATATATTTT.

The chain uses TRBV5-6 and TRBJ2-1; D possibly corresponds to TRBD1 (5 bases). CDR1 and CDR2 (germline): SGHDT, YYEEEE. This CDR3 is 16 amino acids long. Trimming left V 2 bases short and J 5 bases short, with 17 bases between. CDR3 nucleotide sequence: TGTGCCAGCAGCTTTATGGGGCAGGCGAAAAACAATGAGCAGTTCTTC. Amino acid sequence: CASSFMGQAKNNEQFF.

The gene calls are TRBV5-4 and TRBJ2-3, with 11 nucleotides matching TRBD1. The trim removed 4 bases at V and 5 bases at J, leaving 6 bases unmatched. The length of the CDR3 is 15 residues. Germline CDR1 and CDR2: SGHNT and YYREEE (reference sequence). The CDR3 DNA reads as TGTGCCAGCAGCCAAGGACAGGGGGCCAGAGATACGCAGTATTTT. Encoded protein: CASSQGQGARDTQYF.